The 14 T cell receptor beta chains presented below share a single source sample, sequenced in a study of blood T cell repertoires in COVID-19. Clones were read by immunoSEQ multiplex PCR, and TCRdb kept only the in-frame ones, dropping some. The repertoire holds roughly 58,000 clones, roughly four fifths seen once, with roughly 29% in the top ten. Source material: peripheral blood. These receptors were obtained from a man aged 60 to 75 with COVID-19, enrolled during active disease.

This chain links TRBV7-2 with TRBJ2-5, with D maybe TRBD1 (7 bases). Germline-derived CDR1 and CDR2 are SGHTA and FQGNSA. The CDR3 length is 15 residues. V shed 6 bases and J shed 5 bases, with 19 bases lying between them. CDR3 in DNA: TGTGCCAGCAGTAGGACAGGAGGGCTGGGGGAGACCCAGTACTTC. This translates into CASSRTGGLGETQYF.

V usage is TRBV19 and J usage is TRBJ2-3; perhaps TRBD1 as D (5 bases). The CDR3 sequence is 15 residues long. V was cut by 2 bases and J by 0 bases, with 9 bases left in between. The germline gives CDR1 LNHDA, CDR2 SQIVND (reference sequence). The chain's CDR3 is CASSIPHRSTDTQYF. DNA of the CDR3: TGTGCCAGTAGTATACCCCACAGGAGCACAGATACGCAGTATTTT.

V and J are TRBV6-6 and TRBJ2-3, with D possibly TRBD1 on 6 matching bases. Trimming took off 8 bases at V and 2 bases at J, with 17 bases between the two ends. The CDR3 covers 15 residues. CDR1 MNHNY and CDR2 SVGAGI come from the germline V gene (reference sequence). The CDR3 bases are TGTGCCAGCTTTCTAGGGGGAGACTACACAGATACGCAGTATTTT. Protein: CASFLGGDYTDTQYF.

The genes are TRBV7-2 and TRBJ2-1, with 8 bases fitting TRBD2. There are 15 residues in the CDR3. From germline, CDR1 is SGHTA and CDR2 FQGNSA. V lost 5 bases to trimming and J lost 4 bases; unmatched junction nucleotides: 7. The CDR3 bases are TGTGCCAGCAGCCTCTGGCGGGAGGCTTACAATGAGCAGTTCTTC. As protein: CASSLWREAYNEQFF.

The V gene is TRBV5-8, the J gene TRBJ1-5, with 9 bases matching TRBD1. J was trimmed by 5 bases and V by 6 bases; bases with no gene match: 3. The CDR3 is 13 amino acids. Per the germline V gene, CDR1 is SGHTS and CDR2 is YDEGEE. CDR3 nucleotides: TGTGCCAGCACCGGGACAGGGTATCAGCCCCAGCATTTT. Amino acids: CASTGTGYQPQHF.

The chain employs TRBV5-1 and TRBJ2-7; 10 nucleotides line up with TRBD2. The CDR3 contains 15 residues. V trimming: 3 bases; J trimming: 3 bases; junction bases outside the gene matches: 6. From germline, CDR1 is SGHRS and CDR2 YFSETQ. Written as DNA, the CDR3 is TGCGCCAGCAGCTACCTAGCGGGAGTCGACTACGAGCAGTACTTC. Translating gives CASSYLAGVDYEQYF.

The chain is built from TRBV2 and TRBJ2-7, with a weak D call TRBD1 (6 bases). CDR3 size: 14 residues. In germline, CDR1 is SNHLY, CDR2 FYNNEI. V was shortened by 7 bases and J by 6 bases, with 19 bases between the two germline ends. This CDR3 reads CASTEGNTGTEQYF. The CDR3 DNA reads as TGTGCCAGCACCGAAGGGAATACAGGGACCGAGCAGTACTTC.

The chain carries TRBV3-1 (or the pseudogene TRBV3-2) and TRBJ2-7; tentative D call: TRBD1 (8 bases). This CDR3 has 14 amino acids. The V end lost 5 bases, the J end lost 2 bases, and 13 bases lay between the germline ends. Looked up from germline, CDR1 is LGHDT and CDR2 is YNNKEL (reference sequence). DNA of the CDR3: TGTGCCAGCAGCTACAGGGGGGGTACCTACGAGCAGTACTTC. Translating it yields CASSYRGGTYEQYF.

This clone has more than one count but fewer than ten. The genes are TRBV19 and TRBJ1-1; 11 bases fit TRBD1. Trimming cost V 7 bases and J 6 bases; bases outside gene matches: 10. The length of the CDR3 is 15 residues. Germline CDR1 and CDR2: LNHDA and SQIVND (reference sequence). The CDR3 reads CASTRGDRGNPEAFF. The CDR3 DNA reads TGTGCCAGTACCCGGGGGGACAGGGGGAATCCTGAAGCTTTCTTT. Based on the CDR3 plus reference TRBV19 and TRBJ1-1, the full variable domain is DGGITQSPKYLFRKEGQNVTLSCEQNLNHDAMYWYRQDPGQGLRLIYYSQIVNDFQKGDIAEGYSVSREKKESFPLTVTSAQKNPTAFYLCASTRGDRGNPEAFFGQGTRLTVV.

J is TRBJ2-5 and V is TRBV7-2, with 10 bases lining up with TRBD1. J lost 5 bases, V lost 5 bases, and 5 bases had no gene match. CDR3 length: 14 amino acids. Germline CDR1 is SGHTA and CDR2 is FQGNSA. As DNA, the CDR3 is TGTGCCAGCAGCCAAGACAGGGGGCAGGAGACCCAGTACTTC. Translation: CASSQDRGQETQYF.

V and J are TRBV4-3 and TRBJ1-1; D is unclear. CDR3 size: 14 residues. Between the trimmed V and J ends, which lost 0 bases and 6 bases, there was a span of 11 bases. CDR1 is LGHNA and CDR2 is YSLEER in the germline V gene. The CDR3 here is CASSQDGGVAEAFF. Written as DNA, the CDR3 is TGCGCCAGCAGCCAAGACGGCGGGGTTGCTGAAGCTTTCTTT.

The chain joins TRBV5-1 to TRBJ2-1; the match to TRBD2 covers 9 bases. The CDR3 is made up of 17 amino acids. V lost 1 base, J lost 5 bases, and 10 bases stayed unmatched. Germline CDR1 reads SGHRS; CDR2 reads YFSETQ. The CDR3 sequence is CASSLTPRGRAHNEQFF. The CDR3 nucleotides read TGCGCCAGCAGCTTGACCCCCCGCGGGAGGGCCCACAATGAGCAGTTCTTC.

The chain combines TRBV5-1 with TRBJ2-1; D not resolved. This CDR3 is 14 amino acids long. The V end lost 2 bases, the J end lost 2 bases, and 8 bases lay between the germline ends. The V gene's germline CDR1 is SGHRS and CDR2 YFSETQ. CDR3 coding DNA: TGCGCCAGCAGCTTAAATTCCGCCTACAATGAGCAGTTCTTC. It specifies CASSLNSAYNEQFF. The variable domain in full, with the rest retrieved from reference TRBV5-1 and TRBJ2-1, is KAGVTQTPRYLIKTRGQQVTLSCSPISGHRSVSWYQQTPGQGLQFLFEYFSETQRNKGNFPGRFSGRQFSNSRSEMNVSTLELGDSALYLCASSLNSAYNEQFFGPGTRLTVL.

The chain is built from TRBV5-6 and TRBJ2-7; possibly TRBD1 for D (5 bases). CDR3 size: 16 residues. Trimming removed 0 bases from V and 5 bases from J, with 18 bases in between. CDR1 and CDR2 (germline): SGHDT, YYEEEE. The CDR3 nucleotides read TGTGCCAGCAGCTTGGGCCAGGGTTTTGTAGGGCACGAGCAGTACTTC. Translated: CASSLGQGFVGHEQYF.